The 14 T cell receptor beta chains below all came from one sample that was sequenced in a study of tumor-infiltrating lymphocytes in primary liver carcinoma. Blood RNA was derived from unsorted whole blood, and germline DNA was extracted too. With a constant-region primer, TCR beta cDNA was made from approximately 520 ng of total RNA. Slightly modified ARM-PCR served as the procedure for the TCR beta libraries. These libraries came from three rounds of nested multiplex PCR. TRBV1-TRBV30 forward and Cbeta reverse primers drove the first two approximately 11-cycle rounds. Using its own MiXCR run on the multiplex PCR reads, TCRdb lists one record per CDR3 protein. This table has about 210,000 distinct CDR3 sequences, 65% appearing once. Input material: peripheral blood. The receptors originated from a woman aged 60-75 years with primary liver carcinoma and hepatitis B virus infection.

This clonotype was seen repeatedly, ten times or more. The chain combines TRBV28 with TRBJ1-2; D unresolved. The V gene's germline CDR1 is MDHEN and CDR2 SYDVKM. CDR3 length: 12 residues. With 6 bases removed from V and 8 bases from J, the gap between germline ends came to 13 bases. The CDR3 DNA sequence: TGTGCCAGCAGCCAAACGAAGGAGGGCTACACCTTC. Protein product: CASSQTKEGYTF.

CDR3 loop: CASSLLDEQYF. The CDR3 nucleotides read TGTGCCAGCAGTTTATTGGACGAGCAGTACTTC. V gene TRBV28 combines with J gene TRBJ2-7; D ambiguous. Germline assignment: CDR1 MDHEN and CDR2 SYDVKM. The V gene lost 1 base and the J gene lost 5 bases, with 3 bases spanning the gap. The CDR3 sequence is 11 residues long.

The table lists this clonotype with many counts. The chain has TRBV11-3 and TRBJ1-2; D may be TRBD1 (6 bases). The V end lost 0 bases, the J end lost 4 bases, and 9 bases lay between the germline ends. The CDR3 runs 14 residues. CDR1 is SGHNT and CDR2 is YENEEA in the germline V gene. The DNA of the CDR3 is TGTGCCAGCAGCTTAGACACCAGGGGCTATGGCTACACCTTC. Its translation is CASSLDTRGYGYTF.

This clonotype was observed a single time. One end of the junction does not line up with germline, which may come from a read error. The rearrangement joins TRBV14 to TRBJ1-1; tentatively, D is TRBD1 (5 bases). The CDR3 totals 19 residues. CDR1 and CDR2 (germline): SGHDN, FVKESK. CDR3 sequence reads: CANSLTPVVSEGMNTEAFF. CDR3 nucleotide sequence: TGTGCCAACAGCCTTACCCCCGTGGTTTCTGAGGGGATGAATACTGAAGCTTTCTTT. Complete variable domain (other parts from reference TRBV14 and TRBJ1-1): EAGVTQFPSHSVIEKGQTVTLRCDPISGHDNLYWYRRVMGKEIKFLLHFVKESKQDESGMPNNRFLAERTGGTYSTLKVQPAELEDSGVYFCANSLTPVVSEGMNTEAFFGQGTRLTVV.

Note on this clonotype: This could be a read error, since a much larger clone is one nucleotide away. V is TRBV12-3 or TRBV12-4 and J is TRBJ2-1; D gene uncertain. V dropped 7 bases and J dropped 0 bases, with 4 bases sitting between them. CDR3 length: 12 residues. The CDR3 sequence is CASISSYNEQFF. CDR3 DNA sequence: TGTGCCAGCATAAGCTCCTACAATGAGCAGTTCTTC.

The genes are TRBV24-1 and TRBJ2-7; 13 bases match TRBD2. The CDR3 has 17 residues. The germline V gene encodes CDR1 KGHDR and CDR2 SFDVKD. V dropped 2 bases and J dropped 4; count of bases not matched to a gene: 7. The CDR3 here is CATSDSRTSGRTYEQYF. The DNA for the CDR3 is TGTGCCACCAGTGATTCGCGGACTAGCGGGAGAACGTACGAGCAGTACTTC.

With respect to this clonotype: Germline is not matched at one junction end, which may reflect a read error. The gene calls are TRBV5-1 and TRBJ2-2; D unresolved. In germline, CDR1 is SGHRS, CDR2 YFSETQ. This CDR3 contains 14 residues. The CDR3 coding sequence is TGCGCCAGTAGTCGGACGTCGAACACTGGGGAGCTGTTTTTT. It is translated as CASSRTSNTGELFF.

For this clonotype: A clone one base away is much larger, so this may be a read error. The V call is TRBV6-6, the J call TRBJ2-1, with D uncertain. The CDR3 is 14 amino acids. Germline lookup yields CDR1 MNHNY and CDR2 SVGAGI (reference sequence). The V gene lost 11 bases and the J gene lost 8 bases, with 22 bases spanning the gap. The chain's CDR3 is CAGMVDFVIHEQFF. CDR3 in DNA: TGTGCCGGCATGGTAGACTTCGTAATCCATGAGCAGTTCTTC.

Concerning this clonotype: It may be a read error: a sequence one base away is much more abundant. V is TRBV13 and J is TRBJ1-6; a possible D gene is TRBD1 (5 bases). The CDR3 length is 14 residues. Per the germline V gene, CDR1 is PRHDT and CDR2 is FYEKMQ (reference sequence). CDR3: CASGLGAPNSPLHF. The DNA for the CDR3 is TGTGCCAGCGGCTTAGGGGCCCCCAATTCACCCCTCCACTTT.

As concerns this clonotype: The junction departs from the called germline gene at one end, perhaps through a read error. The CDR3 DNA is TGTGCCAGCGGCTGGGGGGGGGAGGGGACCTACAACGAGCAGTTCTTC. Protein product: CASGWGGEGTYNEQFF. The chain joins TRBV11-2 to TRBJ2-1; 7 bases map to TRBD2. Germline V gives CDR1 SGHAT, CDR2 FQNNGV. The CDR3 has 16 residues. The whole variable domain, filled in from reference TRBV11-2 and TRBJ2-1, reads EAGVAQSPRYKIIEKRQSVAFWCNPISGHATLYWYQQILGQGPKLLIQFQNNGVVDDSQLPKDRFSAERLKGVDSTLKIQPAKLEDSAVYLCASGWGGEGTYNEQFFGPGTRLTVL.

V is TRBV12-1 and J is TRBJ2-3; the table's D call of TRBD1 was not tested on the DNA. TRBV12-1 constitutes a pseudogene. This CDR3 is 15 amino acids long. CDR3 in DNA: TGTGCCAGCAGCTTTGGAGTGGGGGGGGAAGATACGCAGTATTTT. It yields the protein CASSFGVGGEDTQYF.

In its sample, this clonotype was seen a few times. The rearrangement uses TRBV28 and TRBJ2-1; 7 bases line up with TRBD1. Germline lookup yields CDR1 MDHEN and CDR2 SYDVKM. The V segment lost 8 bases and the J segment 8 bases; nucleotides outside the gene matches: 9. There are 13 residues in the CDR3. In nucleotides, the CDR3 is TGTGCCAGCCGTGGGACAGAGGCCTATGAGCAGTTCTTC. Residues: CASRGTEAYEQFF.

This clonotype appeared many times. V usage is TRBV4-2 and J usage is TRBJ2-5; weak D call: TRBD2 (6 bases). The V gene lost 0 bases and the J gene lost 2 bases, with 7 bases spanning the gap. Germline V CDR1 and CDR2: LGHNA, YNFKEQ. CDR3 length: 14 amino acids. The CDR3 is CASSQDSGQETQYF. CDR3 DNA: TGTGCCAGCAGCCAAGATAGCGGACAAGAGACCCAGTACTTC.

Details on this clonotype: A much larger clonotype is one base distant, so this may be a read error. The genes are TRBV6-6 and TRBJ2-5; 9 nucleotides match TRBD2. In germline, CDR1 is MNHNY, CDR2 SVGAGI (reference sequence). This CDR3 is 15 amino acids long. CDR3 sequence (DNA): TGTGCCAGCAGTTACGGACGGGCGGGAGGGGAGACCCACTACTTC. It codes for CASSYGRAGGETHYF.